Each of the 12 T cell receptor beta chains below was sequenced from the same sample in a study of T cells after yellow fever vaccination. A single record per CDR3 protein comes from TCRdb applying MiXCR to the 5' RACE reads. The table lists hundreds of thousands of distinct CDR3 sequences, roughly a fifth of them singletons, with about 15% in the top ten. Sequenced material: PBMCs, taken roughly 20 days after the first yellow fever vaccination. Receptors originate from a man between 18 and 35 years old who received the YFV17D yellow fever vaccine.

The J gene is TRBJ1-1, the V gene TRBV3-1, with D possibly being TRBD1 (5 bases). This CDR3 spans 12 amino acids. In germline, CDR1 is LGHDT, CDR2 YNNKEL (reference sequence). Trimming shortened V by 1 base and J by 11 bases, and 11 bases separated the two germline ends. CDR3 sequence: CASSQVPEGAFF. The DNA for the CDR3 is TGTGCCAGCAGCCAAGTCCCGGAGGGGGCTTTCTTT. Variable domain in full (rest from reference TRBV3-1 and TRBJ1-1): DTAVSQTPKYLVTQMGNDKSIKCEQNLGHDTMYWYKQDSKKFLKIMFSYNNKELIINETVPNRFSPKSPDKAHLNLHINSLELGDSAVYFCASSQVPEGAFFGQGTRLTVV.

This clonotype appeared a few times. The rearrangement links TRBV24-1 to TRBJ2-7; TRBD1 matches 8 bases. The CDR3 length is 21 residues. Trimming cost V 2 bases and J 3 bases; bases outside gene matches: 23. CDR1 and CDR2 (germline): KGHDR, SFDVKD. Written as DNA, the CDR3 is TGTGCCACCAGTGATTGGACAGGGTCCCTCCATCTTCCAGGATTGGGCTACGAGCAGTACGTC. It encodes CATSDWTGSLHLPGLGYEQYV.

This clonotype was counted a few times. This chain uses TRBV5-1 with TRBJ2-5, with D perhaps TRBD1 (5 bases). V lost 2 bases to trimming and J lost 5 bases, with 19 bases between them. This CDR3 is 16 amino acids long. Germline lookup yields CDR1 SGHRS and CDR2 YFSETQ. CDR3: CASSLGANPFGETQYF. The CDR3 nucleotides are TGCGCCAGCAGCTTAGGGGCAAATCCCTTTGGCGAGACCCAGTACTTC.

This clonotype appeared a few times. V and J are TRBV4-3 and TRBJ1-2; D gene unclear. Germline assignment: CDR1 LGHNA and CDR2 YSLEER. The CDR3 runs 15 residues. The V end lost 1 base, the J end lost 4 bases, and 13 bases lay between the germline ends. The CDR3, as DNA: TGCGCCAGCAGCCAAGTTCGGGCCGGGATCTATGGCTACACCTTC. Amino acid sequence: CASSQVRAGIYGYTF.

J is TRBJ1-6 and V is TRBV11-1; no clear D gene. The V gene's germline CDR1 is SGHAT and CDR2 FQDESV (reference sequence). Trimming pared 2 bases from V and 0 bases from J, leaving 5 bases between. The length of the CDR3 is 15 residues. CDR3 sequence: CASSLSFSYNSPLHF. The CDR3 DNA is TGTGCCAGCAGCTTATCCTTCTCCTATAATTCACCCCTCCACTTT.

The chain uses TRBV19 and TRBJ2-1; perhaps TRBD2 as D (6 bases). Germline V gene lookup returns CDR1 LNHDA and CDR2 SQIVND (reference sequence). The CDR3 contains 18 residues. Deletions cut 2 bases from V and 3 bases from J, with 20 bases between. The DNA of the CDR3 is TGTGCCAGTAGTATATGGACGGGACTCGAACTCGACTACAATGAGCAGTTCTTC. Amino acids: CASSIWTGLELDYNEQFF.

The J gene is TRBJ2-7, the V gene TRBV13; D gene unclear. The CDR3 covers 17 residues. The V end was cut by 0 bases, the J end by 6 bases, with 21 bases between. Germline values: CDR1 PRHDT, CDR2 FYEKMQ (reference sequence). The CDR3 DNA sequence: TGTGCCAGCAGCTTAGGTGCGGCACGGTTCAAGGAAGGCGAGCAGTACGTC. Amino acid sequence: CASSLGAARFKEGEQYV.

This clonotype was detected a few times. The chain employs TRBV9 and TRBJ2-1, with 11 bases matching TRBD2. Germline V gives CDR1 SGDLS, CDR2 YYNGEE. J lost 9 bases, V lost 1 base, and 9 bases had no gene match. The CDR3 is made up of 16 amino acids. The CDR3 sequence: CASSVFSGGARGEQFF. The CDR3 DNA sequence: TGTGCCAGCAGCGTATTTAGCGGGGGGGCGAGGGGTGAGCAGTTCTTC.

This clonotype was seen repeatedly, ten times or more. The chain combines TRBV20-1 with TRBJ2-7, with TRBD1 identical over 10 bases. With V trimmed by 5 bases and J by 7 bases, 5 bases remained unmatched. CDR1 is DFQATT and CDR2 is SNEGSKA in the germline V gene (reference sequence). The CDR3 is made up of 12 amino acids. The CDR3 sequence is CSAYGTGEEQYV. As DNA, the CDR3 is TGCAGTGCTTACGGGACAGGGGAAGAGCAGTACGTC.

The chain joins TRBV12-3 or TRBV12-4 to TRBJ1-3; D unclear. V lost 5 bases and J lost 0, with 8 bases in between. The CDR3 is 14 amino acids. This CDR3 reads CASSHRSSGNTIYF. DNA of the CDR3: TGTGCCAGCAGTCACCGGAGCTCTGGAAACACCATATATTTT.

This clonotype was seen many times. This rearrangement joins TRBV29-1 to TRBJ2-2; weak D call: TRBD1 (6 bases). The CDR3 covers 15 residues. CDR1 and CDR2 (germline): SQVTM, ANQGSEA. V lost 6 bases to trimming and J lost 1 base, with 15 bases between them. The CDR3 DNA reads TGCAGCGTAGTTTCGGGACACCAGAACACCGGGGAGCTGTTTTTT. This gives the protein CSVVSGHQNTGELFF.

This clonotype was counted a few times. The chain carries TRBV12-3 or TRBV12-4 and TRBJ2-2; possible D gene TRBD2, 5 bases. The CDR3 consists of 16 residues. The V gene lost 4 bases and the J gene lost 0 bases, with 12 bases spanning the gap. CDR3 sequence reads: CASSSPWESNTGELFF. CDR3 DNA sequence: TGTGCCAGCAGTTCGCCGTGGGAGTCGAACACCGGGGAGCTGTTTTTT.